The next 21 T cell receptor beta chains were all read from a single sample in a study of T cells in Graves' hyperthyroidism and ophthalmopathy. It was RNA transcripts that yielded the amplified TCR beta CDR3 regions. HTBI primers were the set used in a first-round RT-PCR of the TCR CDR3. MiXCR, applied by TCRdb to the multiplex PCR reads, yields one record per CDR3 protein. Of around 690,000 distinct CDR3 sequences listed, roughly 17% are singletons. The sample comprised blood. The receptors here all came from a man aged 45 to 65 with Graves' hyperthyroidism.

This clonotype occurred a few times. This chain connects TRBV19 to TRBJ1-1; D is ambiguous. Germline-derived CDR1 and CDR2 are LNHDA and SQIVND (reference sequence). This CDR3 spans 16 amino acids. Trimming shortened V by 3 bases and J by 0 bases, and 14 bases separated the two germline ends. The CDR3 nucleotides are TGTGCCAGTAGTATCTCGAGGCGGCAGCTGAACACTGAAGCTTTCTTT. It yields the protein CASSISRRQLNTEAFF. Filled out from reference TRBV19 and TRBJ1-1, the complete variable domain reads DGGITQSPKYLFRKEGQNVTLSCEQNLNHDAMYWYRQDPGQGLRLIYYSQIVNDFQKGDIAEGYSVSREKKESFPLTVTSAQKNPTAFYLCASSISRRQLNTEAFFGQGTRLTVV.

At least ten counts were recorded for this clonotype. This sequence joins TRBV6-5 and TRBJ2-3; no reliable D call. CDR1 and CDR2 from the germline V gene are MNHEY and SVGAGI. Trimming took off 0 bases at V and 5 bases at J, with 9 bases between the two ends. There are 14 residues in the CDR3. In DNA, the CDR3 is TGTGCCAGCAGTTACTCGGCAGGTATAGATACGCAGTATTTT. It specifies CASSYSAGIDTQYF.

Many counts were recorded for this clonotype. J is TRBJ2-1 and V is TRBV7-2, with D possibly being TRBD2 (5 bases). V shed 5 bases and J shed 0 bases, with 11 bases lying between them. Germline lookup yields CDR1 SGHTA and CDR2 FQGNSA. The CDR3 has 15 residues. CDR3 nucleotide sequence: TGTGCCAGCAGCGCAGCGGTTAGCTCCTACAATGAGCAGTTCTTC. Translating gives CASSAAVSSYNEQFF.

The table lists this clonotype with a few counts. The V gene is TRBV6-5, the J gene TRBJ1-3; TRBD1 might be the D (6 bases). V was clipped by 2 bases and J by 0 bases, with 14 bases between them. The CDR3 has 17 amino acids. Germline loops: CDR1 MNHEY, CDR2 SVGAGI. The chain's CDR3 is CASSYGGPTYSGNTIYF. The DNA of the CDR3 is TGTGCCAGCAGTTACGGGGGCCCTACGTACTCTGGAAACACCATATATTTT.

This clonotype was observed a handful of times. Here the CDR3 DNA reads TGCAGTGCTAGGCTCGAGTCCTACGAGCAGTACTTC. Protein product: CSARLESYEQYF. The chain carries TRBV20-1 and TRBJ2-7; D call uncertain. This CDR3 spans 12 amino acids. V was cut by 3 bases and J by 1 base, with 7 bases left in between. Germline loops: CDR1 DFQATT, CDR2 SNEGSKA (reference sequence).

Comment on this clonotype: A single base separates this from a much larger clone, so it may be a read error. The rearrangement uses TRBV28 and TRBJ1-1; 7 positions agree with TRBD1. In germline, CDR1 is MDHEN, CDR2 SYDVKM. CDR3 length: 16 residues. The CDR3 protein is CASSSAGTAGNAEAFF. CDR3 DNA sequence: TGTGCCAGCAGTTCCGCTGGGACAGCGGGGAACGCTGAAGCTTTCTTT.

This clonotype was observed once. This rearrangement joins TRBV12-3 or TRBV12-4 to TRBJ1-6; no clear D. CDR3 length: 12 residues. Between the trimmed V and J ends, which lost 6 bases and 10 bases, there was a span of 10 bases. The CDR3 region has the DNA TGTGCCAGCAGCCCGACCCAATCACCCCTCCACTTT. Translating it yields CASSPTQSPLHF.

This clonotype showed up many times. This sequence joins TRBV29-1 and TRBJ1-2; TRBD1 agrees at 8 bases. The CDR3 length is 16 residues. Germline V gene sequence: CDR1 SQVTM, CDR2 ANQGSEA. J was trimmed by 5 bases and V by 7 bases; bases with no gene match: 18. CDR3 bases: TGCAGCGCTGGGGGACAGGACTTTTTTGGGGTTTATGGCTACACCTTC. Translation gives CSAGGQDFFGVYGYTF.

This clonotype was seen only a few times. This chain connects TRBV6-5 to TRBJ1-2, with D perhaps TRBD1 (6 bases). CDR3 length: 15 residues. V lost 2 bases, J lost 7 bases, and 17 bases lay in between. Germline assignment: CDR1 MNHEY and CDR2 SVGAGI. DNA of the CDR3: TGTGCCAGCAGTTACCGAACAAGGGGGGCTATTGGCTACACCTTC. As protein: CASSYRTRGAIGYTF.

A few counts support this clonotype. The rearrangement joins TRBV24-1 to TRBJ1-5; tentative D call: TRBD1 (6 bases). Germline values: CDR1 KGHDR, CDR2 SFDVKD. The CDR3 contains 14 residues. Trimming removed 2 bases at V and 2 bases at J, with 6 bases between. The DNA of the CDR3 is TGTGCCACCAGTGATTCAGGGGGCAATCAGCCCCAGCATTTT. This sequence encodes CATSDSGGNQPQHF.

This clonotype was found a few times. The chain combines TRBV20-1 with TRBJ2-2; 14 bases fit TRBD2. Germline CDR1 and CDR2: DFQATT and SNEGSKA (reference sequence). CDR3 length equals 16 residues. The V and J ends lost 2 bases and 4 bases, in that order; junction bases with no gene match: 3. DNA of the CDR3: TGCAGTGCTAGACAGACTAGCGGGAGGGCCACCGGGGAGCTGTTTTTT. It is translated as CSARQTSGRATGELFF.

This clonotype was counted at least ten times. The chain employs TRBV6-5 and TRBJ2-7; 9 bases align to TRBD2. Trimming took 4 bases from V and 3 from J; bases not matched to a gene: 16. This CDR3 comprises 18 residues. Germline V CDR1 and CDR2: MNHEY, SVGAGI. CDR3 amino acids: CASSSSFTSTSGVYEQYF. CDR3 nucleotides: TGTGCCAGCAGTTCCTCCTTTACATCGACTAGCGGAGTCTACGAGCAGTACTTC.

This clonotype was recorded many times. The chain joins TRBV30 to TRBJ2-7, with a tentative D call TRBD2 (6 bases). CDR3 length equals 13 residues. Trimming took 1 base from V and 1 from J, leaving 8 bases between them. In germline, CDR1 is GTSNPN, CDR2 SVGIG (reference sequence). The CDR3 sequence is CAWSAGLSYEQYF. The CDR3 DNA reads TGTGCCTGGAGTGCGGGACTTTCCTACGAGCAGTACTTC.

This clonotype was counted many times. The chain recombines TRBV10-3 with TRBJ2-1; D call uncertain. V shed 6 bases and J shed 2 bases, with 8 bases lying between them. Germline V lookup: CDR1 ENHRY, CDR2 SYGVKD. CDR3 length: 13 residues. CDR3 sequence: CAISPPPYNEQFF. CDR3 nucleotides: TGTGCCATCAGCCCCCCTCCCTACAATGAGCAGTTCTTC.

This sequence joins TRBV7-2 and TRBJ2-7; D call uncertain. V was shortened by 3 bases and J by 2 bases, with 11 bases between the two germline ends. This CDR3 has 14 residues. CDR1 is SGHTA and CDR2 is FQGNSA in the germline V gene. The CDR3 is CASSFYRTTYEQYF. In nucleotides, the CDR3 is TGTGCCAGCAGCTTTTATAGGACCACCTACGAGCAGTACTTC.

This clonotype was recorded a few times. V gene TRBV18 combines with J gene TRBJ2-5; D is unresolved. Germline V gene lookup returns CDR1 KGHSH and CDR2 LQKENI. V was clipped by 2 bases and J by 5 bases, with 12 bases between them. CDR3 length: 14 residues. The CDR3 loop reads CASSPSARLETQYF. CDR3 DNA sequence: TGTGCCAGCTCACCATCGGCCCGGTTGGAGACCCAGTACTTC.

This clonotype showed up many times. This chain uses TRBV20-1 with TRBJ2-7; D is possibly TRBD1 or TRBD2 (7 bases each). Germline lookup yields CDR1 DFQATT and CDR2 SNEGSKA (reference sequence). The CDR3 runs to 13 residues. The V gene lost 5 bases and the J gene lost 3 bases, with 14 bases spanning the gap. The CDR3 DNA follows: TGCAGTGCTGTCCAGGGGGGGTTCTACGAGCAGTACTTC. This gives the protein CSAVQGGFYEQYF.

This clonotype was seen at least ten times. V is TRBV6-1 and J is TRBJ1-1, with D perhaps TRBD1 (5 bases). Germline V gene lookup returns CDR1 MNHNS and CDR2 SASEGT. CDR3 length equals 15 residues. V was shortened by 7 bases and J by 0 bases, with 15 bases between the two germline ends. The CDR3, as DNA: TGTGCCAGCACCCCTAGGGGCCTAATGAACACTGAAGCTTTCTTT. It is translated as CASTPRGLMNTEAFF.

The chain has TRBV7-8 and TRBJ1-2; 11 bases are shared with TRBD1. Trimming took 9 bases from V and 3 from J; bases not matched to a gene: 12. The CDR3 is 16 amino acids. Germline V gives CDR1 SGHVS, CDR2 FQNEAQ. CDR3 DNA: TGTGCCAGTGAGGGGTTCGGACAGGGGGCGTACTATGGCTACACCTTC. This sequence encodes CASEGFGQGAYYGYTF.

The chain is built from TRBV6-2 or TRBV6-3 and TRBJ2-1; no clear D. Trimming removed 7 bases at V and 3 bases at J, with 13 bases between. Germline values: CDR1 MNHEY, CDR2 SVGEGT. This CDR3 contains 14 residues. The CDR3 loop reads CASTSSVNYNEQFF. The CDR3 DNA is TGTGCCAGCACCTCGTCGGTAAACTACAATGAGCAGTTCTTC.

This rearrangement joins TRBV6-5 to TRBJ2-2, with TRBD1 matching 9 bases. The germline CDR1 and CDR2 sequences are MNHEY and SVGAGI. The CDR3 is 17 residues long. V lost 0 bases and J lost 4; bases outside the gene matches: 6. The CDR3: CASSYSFTGGPTGELFF. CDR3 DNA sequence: TGTGCCAGCAGTTACTCGTTTACAGGGGGCCCCACCGGGGAGCTGTTTTTT.